Listed here are 20 T cell receptor beta chains from one sample, sequenced in a study of T cell clones after liver transplantation. The method was immunoSEQ multiplex PCR; TCRdb's version includes in-frame clones alone and lacks a portion of them. This sample carries 55,000 to 75,000 clones, approximately 70% of them seen once, and the ten largest clones take 2.8%. The material sequenced was CD4+ T cells from blood, taken at the approximately 16-month timepoint. The source is a human patient who received a liver transplant. A share of the T cells may be of graft donor origin.

The rearrangement joins TRBV9 to TRBJ1-3, with 8 bases fitting TRBD1. In germline, CDR1 is SGDLS, CDR2 YYNGEE. This CDR3 has 17 amino acids. Germline trimming cut 0 bases from V and 1 base from J; bases unmatched to any gene: 6. The CDR3 protein is CASSVETGGISGNTIYF. The CDR3 DNA is TGTGCCAGCAGCGTAGAAACAGGGGGGATTTCTGGAAACACCATATATTTT.

This clone was seen more than once but under ten times. The chain uses TRBV5-1 and TRBJ2-3; weak D call: TRBD2 (5 bases). Per the germline V gene, CDR1 is SGHRS and CDR2 is YFSETQ. The CDR3 has 15 residues. With 4 bases removed from V and 6 bases from J, the gap between germline ends came to 18 bases. The CDR3 loop is CASSAGGFKPDTQYF. CDR3 DNA sequence: TGCGCCAGCAGCGCGGGCGGTTTCAAGCCCGATACGCAGTATTTT.

The chain has TRBV2 and TRBJ1-3; 10 nucleotides match TRBD1. From germline, CDR1 is SNHLY and CDR2 FYNNEI. After removal of 7 bases from V and 7 bases from J, the junction contained 4 bases not matched to a gene. This CDR3 is built from 13 residues. The CDR3 DNA sequence: TGTGCCAGCAACGGACAGGGGGTGAACACCATATATTTT. Translated, it gives CASNGQGVNTIYF.

V and J are TRBV25-1 and TRBJ1-5; tentatively, D is TRBD1 (6 bases). The CDR3 spans 15 residues. V lost 2 bases to trimming and J lost 5 bases, with 13 bases between them. Germline lookup yields CDR1 MGHDK and CDR2 SYGVNS. The CDR3 nucleotides read TGTGCCAGCAGTGAAGGCGGAACAGGGCATCAGCCCCAGCATTTT. Its translation: CASSEGGTGHQPQHF.

This chain uses TRBV18 with TRBJ1-5, with D hard to call. V was cut by 3 bases and J by 4 bases, with 7 bases left in between. The CDR3 has 13 residues. Germline CDR1 reads KGHSH; CDR2 reads LQKENI. In DNA form, the CDR3 reads TGTGCCAGCTCACCCGGCCGGAATCAGCCCCAGCATTTT. Translation: CASSPGRNQPQHF.

The chain couples TRBV6-5 to TRBJ1-1; D unclear. V was pared by 5 bases and J by 1 base, with 14 bases between. CDR1 and CDR2 (germline): MNHEY, SVGAGI. The CDR3 has 15 amino acids. CDR3 in amino acids: CASSQPGSKNTEAFF. The CDR3 coding sequence is TGTGCCAGCAGTCAGCCCGGGTCAAAGAACACTGAAGCTTTCTTT.

This sequence joins TRBV2 and TRBJ2-1, with 10 bases aligning to TRBD2. The V segment lost 0 bases and the J segment 4 bases; nucleotides outside the gene matches: 9. This CDR3 region has 18 residues. Germline V gene sequence: CDR1 SNHLY, CDR2 FYNNEI. This CDR3 reads CASSEAFASGRGYNEQFF. The CDR3 DNA reads TGTGCCAGCAGTGAAGCCTTCGCTAGCGGGAGAGGATACAATGAGCAGTTCTTC.

The chain has TRBV11-2 and TRBJ2-1; TRBD2 aligns across 11 bases. Germline CDR1 is SGHAT and CDR2 is FQNNGV. J gave up 8 bases and V 1 base, and 4 bases lay outside the gene matches. This CDR3 is built from 15 residues. The CDR3 here is CASSLAGTSGYEQFF. The CDR3 nucleotides are TGTGCCAGCAGCTTAGCTGGGACTAGCGGATATGAGCAGTTCTTC.

This sequence joins TRBV28 and TRBJ1-5; 7 bases match TRBD1. Germline-derived CDR1 and CDR2 are MDHEN and SYDVKM. J gave up 5 bases and V 3 bases, and 4 bases lay outside the gene matches. This CDR3 contains 14 residues. The CDR3 nucleotides read TGTGCCAGCAGTTTTACAGGGGTTTATCAGCCCCAGCATTTT. Translating it yields CASSFTGVYQPQHF.

This clone was counted once. The rearrangement links TRBV5-4 to TRBJ2-1, with D possibly TRBD1 on 5 matching bases. CDR3 size: 16 residues. The germline V gene has CDR1 SGHNT and CDR2 YYREEE (reference sequence). V dropped 1 base and J dropped 4 bases, with 15 bases sitting between them. CDR3 nucleotide sequence: TGTGCCAGCAGCTTGCGGGCCGAAGCAGGGTACAATGAGCAGTTCTTC. This encodes CASSLRAEAGYNEQFF.

The rearrangement uses TRBV21-1 and TRBJ2-1; the table's D gene call, TRBD2, was not cross checked with the DNA. TRBV21-1 is a known pseudogene. The CDR3 has 17 residues. CDR3 nucleotides: TGTGCCAGCAGCAAAGCTGTTAGTCTGAGGACTCCGGATGAGCAGTTCTTC. It specifies CASSKAVSLRTPDEQFF.

J is TRBJ1-5 and V is TRBV6-5, with 8 bases fitting TRBD1. J lost 6 bases, V lost 6 bases, and 10 bases had no gene match. Germline CDR1 is MNHEY and CDR2 is SVGAGI. The CDR3 loop spans 15 amino acids. The CDR3 coding sequence is TGTGCCAGCAGCCCTGACAGGGGTGAGGGTCAGCCCCAGCATTTT. Protein sequence: CASSPDRGEGQPQHF.

The chain combines TRBV28 with TRBJ1-2, with 8 bases matching TRBD1. J lost 0 bases, V lost 3 bases, and 6 bases had no gene match. The CDR3 extends over 16 amino acids. Germline V gene data show CDR1 as MDHEN and CDR2 as SYDVKM. Written as DNA, the CDR3 is TGTGCCAGCAGTTTGTCCGGGACAGGCTCTAACTATGGCTACACCTTC. It codes for CASSLSGTGSNYGYTF.

The genes are TRBV19 and TRBJ2-5; 7 bases agree with TRBD2. The length of the CDR3 is 15 residues. Germline V lookup: CDR1 LNHDA, CDR2 SQIVND (reference sequence). V lost 0 bases and J lost 5; bases outside the gene matches: 6. CDR3 sequence: CASSIDGGGRETQYF. CDR3 coding DNA: TGTGCCAGTAGTATAGATGGGGGGGGTCGGGAGACCCAGTACTTC.

The CDR3 DNA follows: TGTGCCAGCTCACCAAGGGGAGTTGATAATTCACCCCTCCACTTT. The encoded protein is CASSPRGVDNSPLHF. The chain carries TRBV18 and TRBJ1-6, with TRBD1 as a possible D gene (5 bases). This CDR3 spans 15 amino acids. V was cut by 2 bases and J by 5 bases, with 10 bases left in between. Germline V gene lookup returns CDR1 KGHSH and CDR2 LQKENI.

The chain has TRBV7-2 and TRBJ2-7; the match to TRBD1 covers 7 bases. The V gene end was trimmed by 1 base and the J gene end by 4 bases; junction bases not matched to a gene: 1. The CDR3 runs 13 residues. Germline V gene sequence: CDR1 SGHTA, CDR2 FQGNSA. CDR3 sequence reads: CASSLVTGYEQYV. In DNA, the CDR3 is TGTGCCAGCAGCTTAGTGACAGGGTACGAGCAGTACGTC.

The V gene is TRBV10-3, the J gene TRBJ1-6; tentative D call: TRBD1 (5 bases). V lost 4 bases to trimming and J lost 0 bases, with 13 bases between them. This CDR3 contains 17 residues. The V gene's germline CDR1 is ENHRY and CDR2 SYGVKD. Here the CDR3 reads CAISVEGTSSYNSPLHF. The CDR3, as DNA: TGTGCCATCAGTGTTGAGGGGACGAGCTCCTATAATTCACCCCTCCACTTT.

This clone was seen only once. This chain links TRBV7-2 with TRBJ1-5, with D perhaps TRBD1 (5 bases). Trimming left V 4 bases short and J 6 bases short, with 13 bases between. The CDR3 has 14 amino acids. CDR1 SGHTA and CDR2 FQGNSA come from the germline V gene. CDR3: CASSSNQGPQPQHF. The DNA for the CDR3 is TGTGCCAGCAGCTCCAACCAGGGCCCTCAGCCCCAGCATTTT. The whole variable domain, filled in from reference TRBV7-2 and TRBJ1-5, reads GAGVSQSPSNKVTEKGKDVELRCDPISGHTALYWYRQSLGQGLEFLIYFQGNSAPDKSGLPSDRFSAERTGGSVSTLTIQRTQQEDSAVYLCASSSNQGPQPQHFGDGTRLSIL.

The rearrangement uses TRBV5-1 and TRBJ1-6; TRBD1 agrees at 10 bases. The CDR3 length is 14 residues. V shed 0 bases, J shed 9 bases, and the junction held 0 bases outside the gene matches. Germline lookup yields CDR1 SGHRS and CDR2 YFSETQ. The chain's CDR3 is CASSLGQGASPLHF. CDR3 sequence (DNA): TGCGCCAGCAGCTTGGGACAGGGGGCTTCACCCCTCCACTTT.

The rearrangement uses TRBV5-1 and TRBJ2-6, with a possible D match to TRBD1 (6 bases). The CDR3 has 16 amino acids. Trimming shortened V by 5 bases and J by 0 bases, and 12 bases separated the two germline ends. CDR1 is SGHRS, CDR2 YFSETQ, per germline. The CDR3 is CASRSQGISGANVLTF. The CDR3 DNA sequence: TGCGCCAGCAGGTCACAGGGAATCTCTGGGGCCAACGTCCTGACTTTC.